The sequence of this T cell receptor (beta chain) was determined in a study of shared clonotypes between healthy human individuals (dated by TCRdb to about 2020). As for the study more broadly: A couple of women and a few men aged 18 to 49 years were included in the cohort. To estimate repertoire size and how much clonotypes are shared between individuals, the study performed deep sequencing of blood TCR repertoires from five healthy adults. Each donor's leukapheresis produced roughly between roughly 0.94 and 9.5 billion PBMCs. To increase sequencing depth and limit assay-specific biases, different laboratories used diverse techniques to prepare libraries and sequence TCR repertoires. The paper's findings and limits, for the study overall: The small number of donors limited the genetic and exposure-history diversity represented. Pairwise subsampling indicated that sequencing depth was expected to affect the degree of clonotype sharing among donors. Sampling was restricted to blood, and TCR repertoires in tissues likely differ from the TCR repertoires found in blood.

The donors were healthy, HIV-negative adults who had no recently reported acute infections or vaccinations. Only Caucasian adults living in Nashville, Tennessee, USA were represented among the donors. In the unsorted samples, roughly 90 million PBMCs were counted, and genomic DNA was extracted using the QIAamp DNA Blood Mini kit. Blood was collected by leukapheresis, and PBMCs were isolated by Ficoll-Histopaque density gradient centrifugation and then cryopreserved in liquid nitrogen vapor phase. Using the deep immunoSEQ assay, multiplex PCR amplified TCR CDR3 regions from genomic DNA. For each cell subset, the extracted genomic DNA was distributed evenly across all wells of several immunoSEQ 96-well plates, and each plate served as one replicate. Each replicate PCR for unsorted PBMC received roughly 300 ng genomic DNA, equal to 25,000 to 30,000 T cell genomes. Unsorted PBMC genomic DNA was sequenced across ten immunoSEQ deep assay plates. The purified libraries were quantified using a Qubit 3.0 fluorometer, sized with a Bioanalyzer 2100, and then quantified again using the KAPA Library Quantification kit. Each immunoSEQ 96-well plate was sequenced on its own single-read 150-cycle Illumina NextSeq 550 flow cell. Processing in the source paper ran as follows. Because the immunoSEQ output held only junctional sequences and lacked quality scores, the filtering could not match the filtering applied to full-length reads. To assign V/J genes and CDR3, sequences were annotated against IMGT germline references using PyIR, a Python wrapper for IgBLAST v1.9. Reads were filtered out if the reads had weak V/J assignments (E-value above 1e-6), no CDR3, stop codons, out-of-frame junctions, or ambiguous translated residues. V3J clonotypes were defined by identical inferred V gene, J gene, and CDR3 amino acid sequence. Percentage overlap between repertoires was calculated by dividing the number of shared unique clonotypes by the size of the smaller repertoire. RTK rarefaction, the Chao1 estimator, and Recon v2.1 estimates of unobserved clonotypes were used to assess repertoire richness. The source is immuneACCESS, and TCRdb retained only in-frame sequences with V and J called. Part of the clones is not carried over; for the studies checked, unresolved V genes explain less than half of this, and the remainder is unexplained. V and J calls plus clone size are reproduced from that table; the DNA served to infer D and trimming. The sample has over 400,000 clones on record, 60% to 80% of them singletons. More than 10% of the sample belongs to the ten largest clones.

The germline V gene (reference sequence) gives CDR1 as GTSNPN and CDR2 as SVGIG. V loses 8 bases, J loses 0 bases, and the germline ends lie 13 bases apart. The CDR3 spans 13 residues, from the cysteine through the phenylalanine. Only the CDR3 part of the read is kept: 39 bases, read in frame from the first base. Comment on this clone: What antigen it recognizes has not been identified. There are no base qualities to consult, and no much larger clone falls within one base.

The sample comprised PBMCs. The sequence joins TRBV30 to TRBJ1-2; no D gene call is confident. This clonotype originated in a woman aged 40 to 50 in good health. Some clones in this sample may be carry-over from other donors' samples. The CDR3 has the sequence CAQTSRTNYGYTF. The nucleotide sequence is given as TGTGCCCAAACAAGCCGGACTAACTATGGCTACACCTTC.